This T cell receptor (beta chain) was documented in a study of T cell repertoires in cytomegalovirus infection. TCRdb re-called the reads with MiXCR, one entry per CDR3 protein. The sample carries a few hundred thousand distinct CDR3 sequences, over 15% recorded once. V dropped 0 bases and J dropped 6; count of bases not matched to a gene: 7. Germline V CDR1 and CDR2: ENHRY, SYGVKD. The length of the CDR3 is 15 residues. The chain joins TRBV10-3 to TRBJ2-7, with 8 bases identical to TRBD1. The TCR was taken from a human donor in good health (CMV status not recorded). Some clones in this sample may be carry-over from other donors' samples. Sequenced input: CD8+ T cells from PBMCs. The CDR3: CAISESIDRGLEQYF. Here the CDR3 DNA reads TGTGCCATCAGTGAGTCGATTGACAGGGGCCTCGAGCAGTACTTC.